What follows are 32 T cell receptor beta chains derived from one specimen sequenced in a study of human T cells and chemical hapten exposure. This sample's time point: pre-sensitization, week 0. The treatment was: therapeutic diphenylcyclopropenone sensitization with weekly scalp DPC. TCRdb itself ran the RACE reads through MiXCR, one entry per CDR3 protein. Of 300,000 to 450,000 distinct CDR3 sequences in the sample, approximately 5.1% were seen once. The sequences come from whole blood, collected in connection with sensitization to the hapten diphenylcyclopropenone (DPC). These receptor sequences come from a woman between 50 and 59 years old with alopecia areata. Some clones in this sample may be carry-over from other donors' samples.

Many counts were recorded for this clonotype. V gene TRBV7-9 combines with J gene TRBJ2-1; a weak D match, TRBD2 (6 bases). Trimming pared 7 bases from V and 4 bases from J, leaving 17 bases between. This CDR3 spans 15 amino acids. Germline CDR1 SEHNR, CDR2 FQNEAQ (reference sequence). The CDR3 sequence is CASTPGVPVYNEQFF. As DNA, the CDR3 is TGTGCCAGCACCCCGGGGGTACCGGTATACAATGAGCAGTTCTTC.

This clonotype was observed a handful of times. V usage is TRBV12-2 and J usage is TRBJ1-2; the D call of TRBD1 is as the table states it, not checked on the DNA. TRBV12-2 is a known pseudogene. The CDR3 has 18 residues. CDR3 DNA sequence: TGTGCAAGTCGCTTAGCGCGAGCATACGGGGGGCGAGACTATGGCTACACCTTC. Translated: CASRLARAYGGRDYGYTF.

This clonotype was seen ten or more times. This rearrangement joins TRBV20-1 to TRBJ2-3; 14 bases line up with TRBD2. The CDR3 covers 19 residues. Trimming took 5 bases from V and 0 from J; bases not matched to a gene: 13. Per germline, CDR1 DFQATT and CDR2 SNEGSKA (reference sequence). CDR3 sequence reads: CSARITPGTSGRSTDTQYF. The CDR3 DNA is TGCAGTGCTCGAATAACACCGGGGACTAGCGGGAGAAGCACAGATACGCAGTATTTT.

There are many counts of this clonotype. The V and J genes are TRBV20-1 and TRBJ1-1, with 7 bases aligning to TRBD1. CDR3 length: 14 amino acids. Germline CDR1 reads DFQATT; CDR2 reads SNEGSKA (reference sequence). V gave up 5 bases and J gave up 5 bases; unmatched junction bases: 11. The CDR3 DNA reads TGCAGTGCTGAGAACAGACAGGGAAAAACTGAAGCTTTCTTT. Translating it yields CSAENRQGKTEAFF.

This clonotype was counted at least ten times. The CDR3 spells CSARVLAPSYNEQFF. Here the CDR3 DNA reads TGCAGTGCTAGAGTCCTAGCCCCCTCCTACAATGAGCAGTTCTTC. The genes are TRBV20-1 and TRBJ2-1; tentatively, D is TRBD2 (5 bases). Trimming stripped 1 base from V and 0 bases from J, with 10 bases between. The germline V gene encodes CDR1 DFQATT and CDR2 SNEGSKA (reference sequence). The CDR3 has 15 residues.

This clonotype was detected a few times. This rearrangement joins TRBV4-2 to TRBJ1-4, with D hard to call. The CDR3 runs 14 residues. Deletions cut 4 bases from V and 3 bases from J, with 9 bases between. Per the germline V gene, CDR1 is LGHNA and CDR2 is YNFKEQ. The CDR3 sequence: CASSPERPNEKLFF. CDR3 coding DNA: TGTGCCAGCAGCCCGGAACGGCCTAATGAAAAACTGTTTTTT.

This clonotype was seen repeatedly, ten times or more. This chain links TRBV2 with TRBJ1-3, with a possible D match to TRBD1 (5 bases). This CDR3 comprises 13 residues. V lost 10 bases, J lost 0 bases, and 10 bases lay in between. Germline-derived CDR1 and CDR2 are SNHLY and FYNNEI. The CDR3 DNA sequence: TGTGCCAACCAGGGTGACTCTGGAAACACCATATATTTT. The encoded protein is CANQGDSGNTIYF. The variable domain in full, with the rest retrieved from reference TRBV2 and TRBJ1-3, is EPEVTQTPSHQVTQMGQEVILRCVPISNHLYFYWYRQILGQKVEFLVSFYNNEISEKSEIFDDQFSVERPDGSNFTLKIRSTKLEDSAMYFCANQGDSGNTIYFGEGSWLTVV.

This clonotype has just a few counts. The chain carries TRBV7-2 and TRBJ1-1; unclear D gene. This CDR3 has 15 residues. V lost 5 bases and J 5 bases, leaving 18 bases between the germline ends. The germline V gene has CDR1 SGHTA and CDR2 FQGNSA. The CDR3 coding sequence is TGTGCCAGCAGCCCCCACGGGCCCCCGGGGACTGAAGCTTTCTTT. Protein product: CASSPHGPPGTEAFF. The whole variable domain, remainder taken from reference TRBV7-2 and TRBJ1-1, is GAGVSQSPSNKVTEKGKDVELRCDPISGHTALYWYRQSLGQGLEFLIYFQGNSAPDKSGLPSDRFSAERTGGSVSTLTIQRTQQEDSAVYLCASSPHGPPGTEAFFGQGTRLTVV.

This clonotype was detected ten times or more. This sequence joins TRBV5-1 and TRBJ1-4, with D possibly matching TRBD1 (6 bases). CDR1 and CDR2 from the germline V gene are SGHRS and YFSETQ. CDR3 length equals 15 residues. V dropped 0 bases and J dropped 5 bases, with 11 bases sitting between them. CDR3 nucleotide sequence: TGCGCCAGCAGCTTGGCCGGACAGCCCAATGAAAAACTGTTTTTT. Protein sequence: CASSLAGQPNEKLFF.

This clonotype was picked up many times. This chain uses TRBV7-9 with TRBJ2-7; tentative D call: TRBD1 (6 bases). The germline gives CDR1 SEHNR, CDR2 FQNEAQ (reference sequence). Trimming removed 4 bases from V and 2 bases from J, with 9 bases in between. The CDR3 has 13 amino acids. CDR3 DNA sequence: TGTGCCAGCAGCTCGGACAGAACCTACGAGCAGTACTTC. Its protein product is CASSSDRTYEQYF.

This chain uses TRBV12-3 or TRBV12-4 with TRBJ1-4, with D possibly matching TRBD1 (5 bases). This CDR3 is 15 amino acids long. V lost 0 bases to trimming and J lost 6 bases, with 11 bases between them. CDR3 in DNA: TGTGCCAGCAGTTTAGCGGGGGAACGGGATGAAAAACTGTTTTTT. It specifies CASSLAGERDEKLFF.

The V call is TRBV2, the J call TRBJ2-3; the D is unclear. Germline V gives CDR1 SNHLY, CDR2 FYNNEI. Trimming cost V 1 base and J 0 bases, with 5 bases left between them. The CDR3 spans 14 residues. The CDR3 loop is CASSEDSSTDTQYF. The CDR3 DNA follows: TGTGCCAGCAGTGAAGACAGTAGCACAGATACGCAGTATTTT.

A few counts support this clonotype. This sequence joins TRBV9 and TRBJ2-7; TRBD2 matches 15 bases. Germline trimming cut 0 bases from V and 7 bases from J; bases unmatched to any gene: 5. Germline V gene data show CDR1 as SGDLS and CDR2 as YYNGEE. This CDR3 contains 16 residues. The CDR3 region has the DNA TGTGCCAGCAGCGTAGGCGGGACTAGCGGGAGGTGGGAGCAGTACTTC. Translation gives CASSVGGTSGRWEQYF.

This clonotype was counted between two and nine times. The V and J genes are TRBV7-2 and TRBJ2-5; 7 nucleotides agree with TRBD1. This CDR3 has 14 amino acids. Germline V CDR1 and CDR2: SGHTA, FQGNSA. Losses at the gene ends were 5 bases for V and 1 base for J; bases not matched to a gene: 4. CDR3 coding DNA: TGTGCCAGCAGCGCACGACAGGGCCAAGAGACCCAGTACTTC. This sequence encodes CASSARQGQETQYF.

In this sample, this clonotype turned up a few times. The chain links TRBV7-9 to TRBJ1-4; D remains unclear. Trimming pared 4 bases from V and 0 bases from J, leaving 9 bases between. The CDR3 runs to 15 residues. Germline V gene sequence: CDR1 SEHNR, CDR2 FQNEAQ (reference sequence). The CDR3: CASSSVPTTNEKLFF. As DNA, the CDR3 is TGTGCCAGCAGCTCGGTCCCTACAACTAATGAAAAACTGTTTTTT.

This clonotype appeared many times. This sequence joins TRBV12-3 or TRBV12-4 and TRBJ2-5; D tentatively reads TRBD1 or TRBD2 (6 bases each). Trimming removed 4 bases at V and 4 bases at J, with 22 bases between. The CDR3 totals 17 residues. The CDR3 nucleotides read TGTGCCAGCAGTTACGGGGGCAGGGGTTCCCTTGGAGAGACCCAGTACTTC. It specifies CASSYGGRGSLGETQYF.

The V gene is TRBV18, the J gene TRBJ2-1; D is possibly TRBD1 (6 bases). V lost 4 bases, J lost 0 bases, and 10 bases lay in between. This CDR3 has 15 residues. The germline CDR1 and CDR2 sequences are KGHSH and LQKENI. Here the CDR3 DNA reads TGTGCCAGCTCACTCCGGGACACCTCCTACAATGAGCAGTTCTTC. Protein sequence: CASSLRDTSYNEQFF. The full variable domain, with the rest looked up from reference TRBV18 and TRBJ2-1, is NAGVMQNPRHLVRRRGQEARLRCSPMKGHSHVYWYRQLPEEGLKFMVYLQKENIIDESGMPKERFSAEFPKEGPSILRIQQVVRGDSAAYFCASSLRDTSYNEQFFGPGTRLTVL.

This clonotype was seen only a few times. The V gene is TRBV28, the J gene TRBJ2-3; D could derive from TRBD1 or TRBD2 (5 bases each). Germline loops: CDR1 MDHEN, CDR2 SYDVKM. V dropped 3 bases and J dropped 3 bases, with 10 bases sitting between them. CDR3 length: 14 residues. CDR3 sequence reads: CASSFAGTTDTQYF. Here the CDR3 DNA reads TGTGCCAGCAGTTTCGCCGGGACGACAGATACGCAGTATTTT.

This clonotype has a handful of counts. The V call is TRBV4-3, the J call TRBJ1-2; perhaps TRBD1 as D (5 bases). CDR1 is LGHNA, CDR2 YSLEER, per germline. Between the trimmed V and J ends, which lost 0 bases and 6 bases, there was a span of 20 bases. This CDR3 has 17 amino acids. This chain's CDR3 is CASSQDYPAGILDGYTF. In DNA form, the CDR3 reads TGCGCCAGCAGCCAAGATTACCCAGCAGGGATTCTTGATGGCTACACCTTC.

This clonotype came up many times. The gene calls are TRBV6-6 and TRBJ2-1; 11 positions match TRBD2. The germline V gene encodes CDR1 MNHNY and CDR2 SVGAGI (reference sequence). The CDR3 is 16 amino acids. The junction had 7 bases not matched to a gene; V was cut back by 2 bases and J by 7 bases. The CDR3 bases are TGTGCCAGCAGTTACCCGCTAGCGGGAGGAAGGAATGAGCAGTTCTTC. It codes for CASSYPLAGGRNEQFF.

This clonotype was seen many times. The rearrangement links TRBV10-3 to TRBJ2-3, with D possibly TRBD2 on 6 matching bases. The CDR3 runs 13 residues. The germline V gene has CDR1 ENHRY and CDR2 SYGVKD. Trimming shortened V by 5 bases and J by 6 bases, and 12 bases separated the two germline ends. The CDR3 reads CAISKPEGDTQYF. Here the CDR3 DNA reads TGTGCCATCAGTAAACCGGAGGGGGATACGCAGTATTTT.

This clonotype was seen a handful of times. The chain combines TRBV7-8 with TRBJ1-1; D is undetermined. V was clipped by 1 base and J by 0 bases, with 9 bases between them. The germline V gene encodes CDR1 SGHVS and CDR2 FQNEAQ. The CDR3 consists of 15 residues. The CDR3, as DNA: TGTGCCAGCAGCTTAGGACAAATTTTGAACACTGAAGCTTTCTTT. Its translation: CASSLGQILNTEAFF.

This clonotype was seen repeatedly, ten times or more. The chain recombines TRBV5-4 with TRBJ2-5, with D maybe TRBD2 (6 bases). The CDR3 has 15 amino acids. Trimming pared 1 base from V and 1 base from J, leaving 11 bases between. Germline V CDR1 and CDR2: SGHNT, YYREEE (reference sequence). CDR3 coding DNA: TGTGCCAGCAGCTTGAGAGCGGGTACCCAAGAGACCCAGTACTTC. Protein: CASSLRAGTQETQYF.

In this sample, this clonotype turned up many times. The chain recombines TRBV6-4 with TRBJ1-2; D unclear. CDR3 length equals 13 residues. The germline gives CDR1 MRHNA, CDR2 SNTAGT. V lost 4 bases and J lost 1, with 7 bases in between. The CDR3 DNA reads as TGTGCCAGCAGTGGTGGAGATAACTATGGCTACACCTTC. It specifies CASSGGDNYGYTF.

This clonotype was detected a few times. The chain uses TRBV12-3 or TRBV12-4 and TRBJ1-2; D might be TRBD1 (6 bases). The V end lost 3 bases, the J end lost 4 bases, and 18 bases lay between the germline ends. The CDR3 runs 16 residues. Here the CDR3 DNA reads TGTGCCAGCAGTTTGCGGGGGGGGCTCCCCAGCTATGGCTACACCTTC. It is translated as CASSLRGGLPSYGYTF.

The count of this clonotype is one. This may arise from a read error, as a much more abundant clone is one base away. The chain employs TRBV4-3 and TRBJ2-1; no clear D. The CDR3 sequence is 15 residues long. Germline CDR1 is LGHNA and CDR2 is YSLEER. In nucleotides, the CDR3 is TGCGCCAGCAGCCAAAGTCTAGAACCCTACGATGAGCAGTTCTTC. It codes for CASSQSLEPYDEQFF.

The CDR3 loop reads CASSSPVDSGEETQYF. The CDR3 nucleotides read TGTGCCAGCAGTTCTCCAGTCGATAGCGGGGAAGAGACCCAGTACTTC. This chain uses TRBV6-6 with TRBJ2-5, with 8 nucleotides matching TRBD2. The CDR3 has 16 amino acids. The germline V gene has CDR1 MNHNY and CDR2 SVGAGI (reference sequence). The V and J ends lost 4 bases and 3 bases, in that order; junction bases with no gene match: 10.

Only a few counts were recorded for this clonotype. The chain links TRBV5-7 to TRBJ2-1, with 8 bases identical to TRBD1. TRBV5-7 is placed among ORFs of uncertain function. The ends lost 3 bases at V and 2 bases at J; junction bases unmatched: 10. The CDR3 spans 17 residues. The DNA of the CDR3 is TGTGCCAGCAGCTACGAAGACACAGGGGGTACCTACAATGAGCAGTTCTTC. This translates into CASSYEDTGGTYNEQFF.

This clonotype came up many times. The genes are TRBV20-1 and TRBJ1-6; 11 positions match TRBD1. The CDR3 has 14 residues. Germline CDR1 DFQATT, CDR2 SNEGSKA (reference sequence). Losses at the gene ends were 1 base for V and 14 bases for J; bases not matched to a gene: 7. The CDR3 DNA reads TGCAGTGCTAGAGTGGGTGGGACAGGGGGTTCCCTCCACTTT. This codes for CSARVGGTGGSLHF.

The chain combines TRBV4-3 with TRBJ1-1; TRBD1 matches at 9 bases. CDR3 size: 15 residues. CDR1 and CDR2 from the germline V gene are LGHNA and YSLEER. V was pared by 1 base and J by 5 bases, with 5 bases of the junction left unmatched. The CDR3 spells CASSQVWTGETEAFF. The CDR3 bases are TGCGCCAGCAGCCAAGTTTGGACAGGGGAAACTGAAGCTTTCTTT.

This clonotype was detected many times. This chain joins TRBV5-1 and TRBJ2-3; D call uncertain. Deletions cut 5 bases from V and 0 bases from J, with 7 bases between. CDR1 SGHRS and CDR2 YFSETQ come from the germline V gene. This CDR3 region has 13 residues. This CDR3 is CASRGVSTDTQYF. The CDR3 DNA follows: TGCGCCAGCAGAGGTGTTAGCACAGATACGCAGTATTTT. Based on the CDR3 plus reference TRBV5-1 and TRBJ2-3, the full variable domain is KAGVTQTPRYLIKTRGQQVTLSCSPISGHRSVSWYQQTPGQGLQFLFEYFSETQRNKGNFPGRFSGRQFSNSRSEMNVSTLELGDSALYLCASRGVSTDTQYFGPGTRLTVL.

This chain uses TRBV20-1 with TRBJ1-4; D is unclear. Looked up from germline, CDR1 is DFQATT and CDR2 is SNEGSKA (reference sequence). The V gene lost 4 bases and the J gene lost 3 bases, with 12 bases spanning the gap. The CDR3 contains 14 residues. CDR3 DNA sequence: TGCAGTGCTATACAGCCTGGTCCTAATGAAAAACTGTTTTTT. The encoded protein is CSAIQPGPNEKLFF.